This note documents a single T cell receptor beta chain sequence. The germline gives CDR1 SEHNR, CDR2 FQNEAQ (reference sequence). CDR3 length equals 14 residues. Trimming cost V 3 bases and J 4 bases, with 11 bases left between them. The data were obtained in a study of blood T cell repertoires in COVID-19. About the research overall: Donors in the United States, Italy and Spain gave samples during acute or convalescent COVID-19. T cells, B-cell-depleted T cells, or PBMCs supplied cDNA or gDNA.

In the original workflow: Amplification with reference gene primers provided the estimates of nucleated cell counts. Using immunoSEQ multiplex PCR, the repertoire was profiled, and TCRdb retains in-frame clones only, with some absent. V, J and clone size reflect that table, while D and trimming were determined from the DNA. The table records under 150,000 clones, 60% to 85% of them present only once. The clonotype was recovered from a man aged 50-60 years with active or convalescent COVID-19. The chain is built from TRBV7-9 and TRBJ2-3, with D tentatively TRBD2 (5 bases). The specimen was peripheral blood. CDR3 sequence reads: CASSLDRTADTQYF. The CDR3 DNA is TGTGCCAGCAGCTTGGACCGGACTGCAGATACGCAGTATTTT.